This T cell receptor beta chain was retrieved from a study of T cell repertoires in ileal Crohn's disease. Study-wide results and caveats: Sorted CD8 T cells held more high-frequency clones than CD4. Clonal expansions were more frequent in active smokers than non-smokers at surgery. Endoscopic recurrence occurred in every patient whose clonality exceeded 26.8%.

Around 0.45 micrograms of biopsy DNA per sample underwent TCRB immunosequencing. Generated by immunoSEQ multiplex PCR, the TCRdb table keeps only in-frame clones and is missing some. The sample yields about 8,000 clones, about 96% seen once. Trimming cost V 2 bases and J 1 base, with 10 bases left between them. CDR1 MDHEN and CDR2 SYDVKM come from the germline V gene. The CDR3 spans 15 residues. In regard to this clone: What it recognizes is unknown.

The V call is TRBV28, the J call TRBJ2-3; D might be TRBD2 (7 bases). This TCR derives from an adult with Crohn's disease. The source material was ileal tissue. The CDR3 here is CASSLLGGGTDTQYF. As DNA, the CDR3 is TGTGCCAGCAGTTTACTAGGGGGGGGCACAGATACGCAGTATTTT.